This TCR beta chain was found in a study of regulatory and conventional T cells in RAG deficiency. Study-wide findings and caveats: In Omenn syndrome, Treg and Tconv repertoires overlapped >85%. Control T-cell subsets had markedly higher Shannon entropy and lower Simpson indices than RAG-deficient patients. Sorted Omenn CD25-high CD127-low cells may not be bona fide Tregs.

As concerns this clone: The target antigen is unknown.

Conventional CD4+ T cells were sorted from blood as CD25-low CD127-high cells. This CDR3 region has 15 residues. Looked up from germline, CDR1 is SGHRS and CDR2 is YFSETQ. V was clipped by 6 bases and J by 5 bases, with 21 bases between them. The assay was immunoSEQ multiplex PCR, and TCRdb's table has in-frame clones only and misses some. This sample has some 21,000 clones; 93% occur once, and the top ten carry about 0.73%. The data also belong to a second study, concerning regulatory T cells. From that study: Primers: 52 TRBV forward and 13 TRBJ reverse.

Sequencing was performed on CD4+ T cells sorted from blood. The source is a human donor in good health. The chain couples TRBV5-1 to TRBJ2-7; D possibly matches TRBD1 or TRBD2 (5 bases each). The CDR3, as DNA: TGCGCCAGCACCCGAGCCGGGGACCCGACGGACGAGCAGTACTTC. This translates into CASTRAGDPTDEQYF.